The next 13 T cell receptor beta chains were all read from a single sample in a study of OX40 agonist ivuxolimab in advanced cancers. Using immunoSEQ multiplex PCR, the repertoire was profiled, and TCRdb retains in-frame clones only, with some absent. The sample lists around 84,000 clones, roughly 92% occurring once. This material consisted of CD4+ or CD8+ T cells sorted from blood, taken in a trial of the OX40 agonist ivuxolimab. All receptors come from an adult with an advanced solid tumor such as melanoma, head and neck, liver or kidney cancer.

CDR3: CASSHSQVSGNEQFF. CDR3 nucleotide sequence: TGCGCCAGCAGCCATAGCCAGGTGAGTGGGAATGAGCAGTTCTTC. This chain uses TRBV5-1 with TRBJ2-1; D gene ambiguous. This CDR3 is built from 15 residues. From germline, CDR1 is SGHRS and CDR2 YFSETQ. With 4 bases removed from V and 7 bases from J, the gap between germline ends came to 18 bases. Using reference TRBV5-1 and TRBJ2-1 for the parts outside the CDR3, the full variable domain is KAGVTQTPRYLIKTRGQQVTLSCSPISGHRSVSWYQQTPGQGLQFLFEYFSETQRNKGNFPGRFSGRQFSNSRSEMNVSTLELGDSALYLCASSHSQVSGNEQFFGPGTRLTVL.

V is TRBV4-1 and J is TRBJ1-5; D not certain. The CDR3 totals 14 residues. V lost 0 bases and J 0 bases, leaving 3 bases between the germline ends. The germline CDR1 and CDR2 sequences are MGHRA and YSYEKL. CDR3 sequence (DNA): TGCGCCAGCAGCCAAGATATTAGCAATCAGCCCCAGCATTTT. Its protein product is CASSQDISNQPQHF.

The DNA of the CDR3 is TGTGCCAGCTCACCGGGAGAAATATTCTCCTACGAGCAGTACTTC. Its translation: CASSPGEIFSYEQYF. The chain recombines TRBV18 with TRBJ2-7; TRBD2 is a possible D gene (5 bases). Germline CDR1 reads KGHSH; CDR2 reads LQKENI. This CDR3 has 15 amino acids. The ends were cut back, 3 bases at V and 0 bases at J, with 12 bases in the middle. Looking up the rest from reference TRBV18 and TRBJ2-7 gives the full variable domain: NAGVMQNPRHLVRRRGQEARLRCSPMKGHSHVYWYRQLPEEGLKFMVYLQKENIIDESGMPKERFSAEFPKEGPSILRIQQVVRGDSAAYFCASSPGEIFSYEQYFGPGTRLTVT.

The chain employs TRBV4-1 and TRBJ2-4; the match to TRBD1 covers 7 bases. The length of the CDR3 is 17 residues. Trimming cost V 0 bases and J 0 bases; bases outside gene matches: 5. Germline CDR1 is MGHRA and CDR2 is YSYEKL. The CDR3 region has the DNA TGCGCCAGCAGCCAAGATCAGAGACAGGGAGCCAAAAACATTCAGTACTTC. Translated: CASSQDQRQGAKNIQYF.

CDR3: CASSSSGTPQGVMAEAFF. CDR3 bases: TGCGCCAGCAGCTCCTCCGGGACACCACAGGGGGTTATGGCTGAAGCTTTCTTT. The rearrangement uses TRBV5-1 and TRBJ1-1; 8 nucleotides match TRBD1. Trimming cost V 3 bases and J 6 bases; bases outside gene matches: 19. Germline values: CDR1 SGHRS, CDR2 YFSETQ. This CDR3 comprises 18 residues.

In this sample, this clone turned up a few times. A read error is likely, as this CDR3 ends without the conserved phenylalanine or tryptophan. Because the CDR3's place on the DNA is in doubt, the DNA is left out and the CDR3 is given as listed by TCRdb. The chain carries TRBV30 and TRBJ1-1; TRBD1 is taken as the D call from the table, unchecked against the DNA. Termini included, the CDR3 measures 11 amino acids. Germline CDR1 and CDR2: GTSNPN and SVGIG (reference sequence). The CDR3 sequence: CAFSFISGTGI.

The chain couples TRBV6-5 to TRBJ2-7; TRBD1 matches 8 bases. Germline V gives CDR1 MNHEY, CDR2 SVGAGI. The CDR3 totals 15 residues. With V trimmed by 2 bases and J by 4 bases, 7 bases remained unmatched. In DNA, the CDR3 is TGTGCCAGCAGTTACACTGACAGGGGACCGTACGAGCAGTACTTC. Translating it yields CASSYTDRGPYEQYF.

This chain connects TRBV2 to TRBJ2-7; D remains ambiguous. Germline lookup yields CDR1 SNHLY and CDR2 FYNNEI. CDR3 size: 12 residues. Deletions cut 9 bases from V and 3 bases from J, with 12 bases between. CDR3: CASTGPNYEQYF. The CDR3 region has the DNA TGTGCCAGTACCGGACCTAACTACGAGCAGTACTTC.

This clone has only one observation. The V and J genes are TRBV4-1 and TRBJ2-1, with TRBD2 as a possible D gene (6 bases). CDR1 is MGHRA, CDR2 YSYEKL, per germline. V was clipped by 2 bases and J by 5 bases, with 16 bases between them. This CDR3 has 16 residues. The chain's CDR3 is CASSQTPGTYNNEQFF. As DNA, the CDR3 is TGCGCCAGCAGCCAAACTCCCGGGACTTACAACAATGAGCAGTTCTTC.

A single count supports this clone. The rearrangement uses TRBV7-3 and TRBJ2-7; 8 bases line up with TRBD1. The CDR3 is 15 residues long. V lost 5 bases to trimming and J lost 4 bases; unmatched junction nucleotides: 10. CDR1 is SGHTA, CDR2 FQGTGA, per germline. Here the CDR3 reads CASSPGAGGGYEQYF. CDR3 nucleotide sequence: TGTGCCAGCAGCCCGGGGGCAGGGGGCGGGTACGAGCAGTACTTC.

The chain has TRBV4-3 and TRBJ2-1; D not resolved. The CDR3 sequence is 17 residues long. Germline V CDR1 and CDR2: LGHNA, YSLEER. The V gene lost 0 bases and the J gene lost 5 bases, with 17 bases spanning the gap. CDR3 nucleotides: TGCGCCAGCAGCCAAGACAGAGTAGCAACTTTCAACAATGAGCAGTTCTTC. Its translation is CASSQDRVATFNNEQFF.

This chain uses TRBV7-8 with TRBJ1-1; TRBD1 agrees at 10 bases. Germline trimming cut 1 base from V and 1 base from J; bases unmatched to any gene: 6. The CDR3 is made up of 17 amino acids. Germline CDR1 and CDR2: SGHVS and FQNEAQ. The CDR3 protein is CASSLVRTGGENTEAFF. CDR3 nucleotides: TGTGCCAGCAGCTTAGTACGGACAGGGGGAGAGAACACTGAAGCTTTCTTT.

The chain employs TRBV7-3 and TRBJ2-1; 13 nucleotides agree with TRBD2. CDR1 is SGHTA, CDR2 FQGTGA, per germline. CDR3 size: 16 residues. The V segment lost 1 base and the J segment 5 bases; nucleotides outside the gene matches: 2. The CDR3 sequence: CASSLIGLAGDNEQFF. The CDR3 coding sequence is TGTGCCAGCAGCTTAATTGGACTAGCGGGGGACAATGAGCAGTTCTTC.